This T cell receptor beta chain was captured in a study of cytomegalovirus exposure and HLA in healthy donors (dated by TCRdb to 2015 to 2018). Study-wide context: According to a later analysis, one platform produced both the roughly 110 validation repertoires and the roughly 640 repertoires of the first cohort. The study was designed to test whether signatures of past pathogen exposure could be identified by cataloging public T cell receptors. In addition to the first cohort of around 670 subjects, a separate validation cohort of 130 or so different subjects was used. To predict cytomegalovirus infection status, the study brought together high-throughput TCR immunosequencing, statistical association of individual TCRs with disease status, and machine learning. What the work shows at the level of the full study, not this receptor alone: Three of the identified cytomegalovirus-associated TCR beta chains were confirmed in vitro to be specific for cytomegalovirus antigens. Most TCR sequences were observed very rarely across donors, whereas some public TCRs were present in many individuals. It was suggested by the authors that the approach could potentially be generalized to other disease states and immunological phenotypes. The study listed 164 TCR beta chains as associated with cytomegalovirus. The validation cohort had no HLA typing available for a later analysis, so co-occurrence within that cohort was assessed over all 130 or so repertoires. The classifier was reported to diagnose cytomegalovirus status with high specificity and sensitivity in both the original and validation cohorts. A later analysis found that TCRs clustered in the first cohort also tended to co-occur in the 100 to 150 validation repertoires, with 94% of cluster scores above 0.

CDR1 is given as MNHNY and CDR2 as SVGAGI, both from the germline V gene (reference sequence). At the junction V is shortened by 7 bases and J by 6 bases, with 22 bases in between. The CDR3 numbers 16 residues from cysteine through phenylalanine. The CDR3 DNA has 48 bases and is translated from base 1. Libraries were made using the immunoSEQ multiplex PCR assay. For the original study's pipeline: A statistical classification framework was built to diagnose cytomegalovirus status from the catalog of TCR beta chain sequences. TCRdb took this table from immuneACCESS and kept in-frame rearrangements with V and J called. Such tables lack part of the clones; where checked against another copy, unresolved V genes explain under half of the gap, and the rest is unexplained. D and trimming were read from the DNA, whereas the V and J calls and clone size are those reported in that table. This sample lists 120,000 or so clones; roughly nine tenths were detected once. The ten most abundant clones make up 0.95% to 1.3% of the sample.

Of note for this clone: The antigen this receptor binds is unknown. The record has no base qualities; no much larger clone is one base away.

Donors formed part of the validation cohort, which comprised about 120 subjects and was distinct from the first cohort of under 850 subjects. Sequencing was done on a sample of PBMCs. This receptor was taken from a young woman in good health and CMV-seronegative. The rearranged segments are TRBV6-6 and TRBJ1-5; no D segment can be confidently identified. CDR3 sequence: CASTPFPPRRSQPQHF. The nucleotide sequence reads TGTGCCAGCACCCCATTTCCTCCCCGCCGTAGTCAGCCCCAGCATTTT.